This T cell receptor beta chain was documented in a study of a mutant IDH1 vaccine in newly diagnosed glioma. Looking at the study overall: Investigators started vaccination 4-6 weeks after radiotherapy alone, or with temozolomide cycles. Former treatment meant radiotherapy, temozolomide, or both; the majority had gotten both. General study results and limits: Of the patients, approximately 93% had vaccine-induced immune responses. Pseudoprogression apparently tracked independently of changes in top peripheral T cell clonotypes.

Trimming cost V 0 bases and J 5 bases, with 16 bases left between them. Germline CDR1 and CDR2: SGHNT and YYREEE (reference sequence). There are 16 residues in the CDR3. Libraries were prepared by immunoSEQ multiplex PCR; TCRdb keeps only in-frame clonotypes and omits some of them. The table has around 41,000 clones, more than 60% seen once. The time point denotes: week 23, last vaccination. It was 300 ug of mutant IDH1 20-mer peptide that made up each vaccine dose, given with topical imiquimod. Comment on this clone: Its antigen is currently unknown.

This sample comprised PBMCs, obtained from a glioma patient whose treatment included an IDH1 peptide vaccine. The chain uses TRBV5-4 and TRBJ2-3; the D gene is possibly TRBD1 (6 bases). The TCR was taken from a woman aged 40 to 50 with glioma. Some clones in this sample may be carry-over from other donors' samples. The CDR3, as DNA: TGTGCCAGCAGCTTGGGGTCTATGCAGGGGCAAGATACGCAGTATTTT. As protein: CASSLGSMQGQDTQYF.